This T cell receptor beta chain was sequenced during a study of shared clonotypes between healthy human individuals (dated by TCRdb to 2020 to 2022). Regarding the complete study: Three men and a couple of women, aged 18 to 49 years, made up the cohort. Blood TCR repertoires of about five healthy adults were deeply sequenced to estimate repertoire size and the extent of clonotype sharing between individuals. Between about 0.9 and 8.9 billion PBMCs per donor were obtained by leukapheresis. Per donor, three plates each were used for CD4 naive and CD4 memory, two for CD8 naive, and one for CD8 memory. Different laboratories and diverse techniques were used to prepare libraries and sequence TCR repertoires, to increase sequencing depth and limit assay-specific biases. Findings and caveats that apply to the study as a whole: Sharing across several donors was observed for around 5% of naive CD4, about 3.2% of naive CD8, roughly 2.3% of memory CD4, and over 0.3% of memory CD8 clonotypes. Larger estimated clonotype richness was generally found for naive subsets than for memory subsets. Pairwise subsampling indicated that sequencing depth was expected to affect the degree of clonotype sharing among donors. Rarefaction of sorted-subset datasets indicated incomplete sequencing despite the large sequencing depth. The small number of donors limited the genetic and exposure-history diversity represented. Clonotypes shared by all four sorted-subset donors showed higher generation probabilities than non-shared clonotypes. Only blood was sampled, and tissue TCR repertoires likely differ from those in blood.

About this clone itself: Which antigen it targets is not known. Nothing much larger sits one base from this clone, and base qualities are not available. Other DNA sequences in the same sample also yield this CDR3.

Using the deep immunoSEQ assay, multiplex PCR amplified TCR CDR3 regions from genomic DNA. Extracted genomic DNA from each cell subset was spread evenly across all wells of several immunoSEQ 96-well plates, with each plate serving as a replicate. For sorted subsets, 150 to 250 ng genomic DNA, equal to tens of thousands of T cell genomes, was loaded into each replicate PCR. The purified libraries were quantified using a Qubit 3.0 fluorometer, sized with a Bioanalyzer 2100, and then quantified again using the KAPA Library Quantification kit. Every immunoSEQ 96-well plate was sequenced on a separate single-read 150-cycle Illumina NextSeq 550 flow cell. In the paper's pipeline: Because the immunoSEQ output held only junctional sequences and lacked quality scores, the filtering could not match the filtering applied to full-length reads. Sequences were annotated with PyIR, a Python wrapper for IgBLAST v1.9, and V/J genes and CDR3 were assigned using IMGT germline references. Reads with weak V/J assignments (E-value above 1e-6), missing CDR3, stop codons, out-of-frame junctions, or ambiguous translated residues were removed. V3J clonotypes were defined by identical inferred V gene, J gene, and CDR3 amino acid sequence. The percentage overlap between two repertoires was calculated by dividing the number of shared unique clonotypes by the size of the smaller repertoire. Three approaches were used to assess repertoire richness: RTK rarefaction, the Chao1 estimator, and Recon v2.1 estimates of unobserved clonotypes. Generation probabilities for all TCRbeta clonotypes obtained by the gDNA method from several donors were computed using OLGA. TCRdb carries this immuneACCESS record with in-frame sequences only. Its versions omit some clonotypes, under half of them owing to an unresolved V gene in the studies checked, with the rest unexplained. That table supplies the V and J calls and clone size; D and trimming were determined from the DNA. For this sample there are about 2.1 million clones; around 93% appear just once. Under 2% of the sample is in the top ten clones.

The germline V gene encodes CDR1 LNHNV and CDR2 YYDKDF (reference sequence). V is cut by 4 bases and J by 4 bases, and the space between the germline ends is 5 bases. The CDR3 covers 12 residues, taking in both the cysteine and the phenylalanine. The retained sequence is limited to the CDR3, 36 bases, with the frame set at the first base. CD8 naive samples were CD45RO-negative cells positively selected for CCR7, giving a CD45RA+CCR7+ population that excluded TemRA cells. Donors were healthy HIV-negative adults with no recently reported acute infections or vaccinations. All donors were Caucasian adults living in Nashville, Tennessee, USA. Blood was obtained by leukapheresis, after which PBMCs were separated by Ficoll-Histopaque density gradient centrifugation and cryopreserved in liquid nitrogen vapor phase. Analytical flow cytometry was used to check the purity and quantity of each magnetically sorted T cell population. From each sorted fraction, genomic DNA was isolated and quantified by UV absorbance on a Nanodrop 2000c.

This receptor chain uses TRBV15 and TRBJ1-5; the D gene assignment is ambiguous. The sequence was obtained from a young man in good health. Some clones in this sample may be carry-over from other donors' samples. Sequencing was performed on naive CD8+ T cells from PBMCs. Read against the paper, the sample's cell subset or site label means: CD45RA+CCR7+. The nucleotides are TGTGCCACCAGCACACTGAATCAGCCCCAGCATTTT. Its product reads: CATSTLNQPQHF.